This T cell receptor (beta chain) was obtained from a study of beta chain features in type 1 diabetes. This CDR3 spans 16 amino acids. The trim removed 3 bases at V and 1 base at J, leaving 6 bases unmatched. Germline V gives CDR1 MGHRA, CDR2 YSYEKL. Every bit of the isolated RNA underwent reverse transcription, so sequencing read expressed TCRB transcripts. Data came from immunoSEQ multiplex PCR; TCRdb stores just in-frame clones and leaves some out. In the table there are almost 350,000 clones, about 20% of which are singletons. V usage is TRBV4-1 and J usage is TRBJ1-1; TRBD1 aligns across 9 bases. This TCR was sampled from a young woman in good health. The specimen was naive CD4+ T cells from blood. The CDR3 spells CASSQGTGRTNTEAFF. The CDR3 region has the DNA TGCGCCAGCAGCCAGGGGACAGGGAGAACGAACACTGAAGCTTTCTTT.